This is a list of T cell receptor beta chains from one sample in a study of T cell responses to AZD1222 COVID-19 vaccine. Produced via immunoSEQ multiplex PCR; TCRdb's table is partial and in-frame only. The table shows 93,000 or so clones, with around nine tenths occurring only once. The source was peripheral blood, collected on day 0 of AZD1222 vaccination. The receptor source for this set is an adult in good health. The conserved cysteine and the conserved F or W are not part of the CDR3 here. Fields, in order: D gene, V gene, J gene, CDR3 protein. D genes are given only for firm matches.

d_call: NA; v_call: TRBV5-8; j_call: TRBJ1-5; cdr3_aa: ASSLDGQPQH
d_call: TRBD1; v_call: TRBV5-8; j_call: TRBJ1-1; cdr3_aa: ASSGQGAANTEAF
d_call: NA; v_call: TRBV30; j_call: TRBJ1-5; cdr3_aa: AWSRGTGNQPQH
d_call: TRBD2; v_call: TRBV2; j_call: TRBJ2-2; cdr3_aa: ASSGLSGGASGELF
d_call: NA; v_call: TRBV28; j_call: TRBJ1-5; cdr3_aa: ASSLGGLGSAQH
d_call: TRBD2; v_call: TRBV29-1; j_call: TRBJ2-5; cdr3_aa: SAAASGRETQY
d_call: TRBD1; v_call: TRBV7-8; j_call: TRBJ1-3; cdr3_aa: ASSWQGAGNTIY
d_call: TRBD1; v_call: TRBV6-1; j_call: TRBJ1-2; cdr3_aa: ASSEGGTGVYGYT
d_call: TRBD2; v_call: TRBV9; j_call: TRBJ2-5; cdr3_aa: ASSGLAGGGETQY
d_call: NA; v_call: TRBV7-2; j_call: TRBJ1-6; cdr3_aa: ASSLVSGNNNSPLH
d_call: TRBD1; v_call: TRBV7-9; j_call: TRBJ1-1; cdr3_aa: ASSEQGEHTEAF
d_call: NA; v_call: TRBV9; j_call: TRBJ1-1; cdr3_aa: ASSVEGAGVNTEAF
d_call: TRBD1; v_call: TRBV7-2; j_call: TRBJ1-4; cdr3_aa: ASSSGQGGEKLF
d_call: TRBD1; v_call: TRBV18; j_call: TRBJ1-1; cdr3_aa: ASSSQSDRAQTEAF
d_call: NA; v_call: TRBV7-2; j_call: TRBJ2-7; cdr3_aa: ASSLGHTNYEQY
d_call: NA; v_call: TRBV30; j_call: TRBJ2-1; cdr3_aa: AWSDQGISQF
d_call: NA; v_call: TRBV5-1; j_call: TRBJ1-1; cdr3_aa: ASSLAGGENTEAF
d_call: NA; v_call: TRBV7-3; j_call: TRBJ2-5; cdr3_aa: ASRPSGSETQY
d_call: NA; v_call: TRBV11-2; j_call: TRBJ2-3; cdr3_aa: ASSLGYHTDTQY
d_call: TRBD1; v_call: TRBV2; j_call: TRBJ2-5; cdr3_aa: ASSGGQGAYETQY
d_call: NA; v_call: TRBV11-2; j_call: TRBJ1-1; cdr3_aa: ASSQNQGSAF
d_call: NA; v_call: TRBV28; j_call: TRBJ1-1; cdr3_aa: ASSFVTAREAF
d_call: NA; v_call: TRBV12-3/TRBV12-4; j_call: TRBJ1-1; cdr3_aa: ASSLYTEAF
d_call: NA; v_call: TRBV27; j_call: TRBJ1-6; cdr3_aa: ASSFDMRNSPLH
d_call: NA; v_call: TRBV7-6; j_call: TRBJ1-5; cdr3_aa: ASSPLQGGSSNQPQH
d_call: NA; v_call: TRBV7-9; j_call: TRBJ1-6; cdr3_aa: ASSPQGRDFSPLH
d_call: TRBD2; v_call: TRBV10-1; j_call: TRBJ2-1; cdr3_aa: ASSFLAGDFSEQF
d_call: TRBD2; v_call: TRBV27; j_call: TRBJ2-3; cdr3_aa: ASSLISGRRADTQY
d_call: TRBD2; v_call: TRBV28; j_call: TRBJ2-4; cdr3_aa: ASSLIPSGDPKNIQY
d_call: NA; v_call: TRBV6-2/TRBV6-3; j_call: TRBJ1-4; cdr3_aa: ASSYSLQEGLPTNEKLF
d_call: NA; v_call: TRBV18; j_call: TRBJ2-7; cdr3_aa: ASSPPGIDEQY
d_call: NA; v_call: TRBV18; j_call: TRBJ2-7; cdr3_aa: ASSPRARRGPGYEQY
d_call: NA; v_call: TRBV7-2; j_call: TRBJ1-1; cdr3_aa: ASSYGPEGAF
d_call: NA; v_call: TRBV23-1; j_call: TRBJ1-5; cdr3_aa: ASSHSAQDSPNQPQH
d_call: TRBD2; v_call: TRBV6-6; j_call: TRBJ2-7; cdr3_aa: ASSSYLADYEQY
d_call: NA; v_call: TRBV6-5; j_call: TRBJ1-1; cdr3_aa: ASSYFQATNTEAF
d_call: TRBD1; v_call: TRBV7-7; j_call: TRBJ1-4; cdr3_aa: ASSPGGAGQNEKLF
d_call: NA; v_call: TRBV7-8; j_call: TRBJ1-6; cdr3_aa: ASSLGILNSPLH
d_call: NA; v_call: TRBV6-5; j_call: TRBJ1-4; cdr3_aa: ASSSQGGGEKLF
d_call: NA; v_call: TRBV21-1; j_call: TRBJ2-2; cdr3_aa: ASSKGRGLQAGELF
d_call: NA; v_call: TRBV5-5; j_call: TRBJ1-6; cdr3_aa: ASSLGSGIPLNSPLH